Listed below are T cell receptor beta chains from one sample, sequenced in a study of blood T cell repertoires in COVID-19. Assay: immunoSEQ multiplex PCR; the TCRdb copy retains only in-frame clones and omits some. Here the sample spans roughly 29,000 clones, roughly 84% being singletons. Specimen: peripheral blood. The receptors derive from a man of 80 years or more with active COVID-19. The CDR3 runs from the conserved cysteine through the conserved F or W. A D gene is named only where the DNA matches it firmly. The size entry is marked missing in some rows and otherwise reads once, few, many or a size class.

D	size	J	V	DNA	CDR3
TRBD2	NA	TRBJ2-2	TRBV7-6	TGTGCCAGCAGCTTAGAGCGGGGGAACACCGGGGAGCTGTTTTTT	CASSLERGNTGELFF
TRBD2	NA	TRBJ2-3	TRBV6-6	TGTGCCAGCAGTTATGTCCGACTAGCGGGGTCAGATACGCAGTATTTT	CASSYVRLAGSDTQYF
TRBD1	NA	TRBJ2-5	TRBV3-1/TRBV3-2	TGTGCCAGCAGCCAAGAGGAAAACAGGGGGCTATCTATAGAGACCCAGTACTTC	CASSQEENRGLSIETQYF
NA	NA	TRBJ2-2	TRBV10-1	TGCGCCAGCAGTGAGTTTGGCTTCACCGGGGAGCTGTTTTTT	CASSEFGFTGELFF
TRBD2	NA	TRBJ2-1	TRBV18	TGTGCCAGCTCACTCGCCTTAGCGGGGGGCCAGTTCTTC	CASSLALAGGQFF
TRBD1	NA	TRBJ1-1	TRBV4-1	TGCGCCAGCAGCCGTGGGACAGGGACGGTTGGCACTGAAGCTTTCTTT	CASSRGTGTVGTEAFF
NA	NA	TRBJ1-2	TRBV2	TGTGCCAGCAGCGCTACAGTTGCCAGCTATGGCTACACCTTC	CASSATVASYGYTF
TRBD1	NA	TRBJ2-3	TRBV6-1	TGTGCCGGCAGTGACAGGGTAGGGACAGATACGCAGTATTTT	CAGSDRVGTDTQYF
NA	NA	TRBJ2-3	TRBV7-9	TGTGCCAGCAGCGACTGGGCAACTAGACCAACAGATACGCAGTATTTT	CASSDWATRPTDTQYF
NA	NA	TRBJ1-2	TRBV27	TGTGCCAGCAGTTATCATCGGAGCTCCTATGGCTACACCTTC	CASSYHRSSYGYTF
TRBD1	medium-sized	TRBJ1-1	TRBV30	TGTGCCTGGAGCGGAGGGACAGATGAAGCTTTCTTT	CAWSGGTDEAFF
NA	NA	TRBJ1-1	TRBV20-1	TGCAGTGCTAGTTCTGAGGTGGTGAACACTGAAGCTTTCTTT	CSASSEVVNTEAFF
NA	NA	TRBJ2-3	TRBV2	TGTGCCAGCAGTTCTGACAGGTTCACAGATACGCAGTATTTT	CASSSDRFTDTQYF
TRBD1	NA	TRBJ2-5	TRBV5-1	TGCGCCAGCAGCGCCGACAGGGGCATAGGGGAGACCCAGTACTTC	CASSADRGIGETQYF
TRBD1	NA	TRBJ2-3	TRBV6-5	TGTGCCAGCACTGGACAGGGGACCCAAACAGATACGCAGTATTTT	CASTGQGTQTDTQYF
NA	NA	TRBJ2-1	TRBV29-1	TGCAGCTCCCGGAGGAAAAATGAGCAGTTCTTC	CSSRRKNEQFF
NA	once	TRBJ1-1	TRBV6-2/TRBV6-3	TGTGCCAGCAGCCGCGACGGGGTGAACACTGAAGCTTTCTTT	CASSRDGVNTEAFF
NA	once	TRBJ2-7	TRBV5-4	TGTGCCAGCAGCTTGGGACAGATTTACGAGCAGTACTTC	CASSLGQIYEQYF
TRBD2	NA	TRBJ2-4	TRBV6-5	TGTGCCAGCACTGGACTAGCGGGGGGAAACATTCAGTACTTC	CASTGLAGGNIQYF
TRBD2	NA	TRBJ2-3	TRBV11-2	TGTGCCAGCAGGCCTTTCGCCGGGCTAGCGGGGGGGGGCGCAGATACGCAGTATTTT	CASRPFAGLAGGGADTQYF
TRBD2	NA	TRBJ2-2	TRBV11-2	TGTGCCAGCAGCCCGCGGACTAGCGGGGGCTTTGCCGGGGAGCTGTTTTTT	CASSPRTSGGFAGELFF
NA	NA	TRBJ1-1	TRBV9	TGTGCCAGCAGCCCCGCCCGCGGTCCTGAAGCTTTCTTT	CASSPARGPEAFF
NA	few	TRBJ1-2	TRBV30	TGTGCCGGGTTACAGGTTTCTAACTATGGCTACACCTTC	CAGLQVSNYGYTF